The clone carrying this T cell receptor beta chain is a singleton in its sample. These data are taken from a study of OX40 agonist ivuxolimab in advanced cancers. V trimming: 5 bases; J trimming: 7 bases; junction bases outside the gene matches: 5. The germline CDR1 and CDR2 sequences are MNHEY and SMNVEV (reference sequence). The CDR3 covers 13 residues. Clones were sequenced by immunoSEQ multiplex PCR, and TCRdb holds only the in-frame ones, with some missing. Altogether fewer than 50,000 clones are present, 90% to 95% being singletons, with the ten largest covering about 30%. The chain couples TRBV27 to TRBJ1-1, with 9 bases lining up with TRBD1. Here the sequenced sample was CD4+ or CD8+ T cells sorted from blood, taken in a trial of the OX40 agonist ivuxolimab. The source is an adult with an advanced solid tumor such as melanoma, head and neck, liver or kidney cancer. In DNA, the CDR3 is TGTGCCAGCAGTCCGGGACAGGGTATTGAAGCTTTCTTT. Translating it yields CASSPGQGIEAFF.